Listed here are 13 T cell receptor beta chains from one sample, sequenced in a study of cytomegalovirus exposure and HLA in healthy donors (dated 2017 in TCRdb). The library came from the immunoSEQ multiplex PCR assay. For the multiplex PCR, a mixture combining 60 forward primers for TCR Vbeta segments and 13 reverse primers for TCR Jbeta segments was used. The source is immuneACCESS, and TCRdb retained only in-frame sequences with V and J called. Part of the clones is not carried over; for the studies checked, unresolved V genes explain less than half of this, and the remainder is unexplained. The sample table records about 140,000 clones; around three quarters of these occur just once. Around 2% of the sample goes to the ten largest clones. The sample was PBMCs. The source of these receptors is a man aged 25-45 years in good health and CMV-seronegative.

This rearrangement joins TRBV27 to TRBJ1-4, with D uncertain. This CDR3 is 14 amino acids long. Germline V gene sequence: CDR1 MNHEY, CDR2 SMNVEV (reference sequence). The V end was cut by 4 bases, the J end by 5 bases, with 11 bases between. CDR3 nucleotide sequence: TGTGCCAGCAGTTGGCGGGCTCTAAATGAAAAACTGTTTTTT. Residues: CASSWRALNEKLFF. The full variable domain, rest sourced from reference TRBV27 and TRBJ1-4, is EAQVTQNPRYLITVTGKKLTVTCSQNMNHEYMSWYRQDPGLGLRQIYYSMNVEVTDKGDVPEGYKVSRKEKRNFPLILESPSPNQTSLYFCASSWRALNEKLFFGSGTQLSVL.

This clone was picked up a small number of times. V usage is TRBV5-6 and J usage is TRBJ1-1; TRBD1 matches 7 bases. The germline CDR1 and CDR2 sequences are SGHDT and YYEEEE. The CDR3 sequence is 15 residues long. The V gene end was trimmed by 1 base and the J gene end by 1 base; junction bases not matched to a gene: 4. The CDR3 region is CASSLRGQKNTEAFF. CDR3 in DNA: TGTGCCAGCAGCTTGAGGGGACAGAAGAACACTGAAGCTTTCTTT.

V gene TRBV6-5 combines with J gene TRBJ1-1, with D possibly TRBD1 on 5 matching bases. There are 15 residues in the CDR3. Trimming stripped 1 base from V and 0 bases from J, with 9 bases between. From germline, CDR1 is MNHEY and CDR2 SVGAGI. The CDR3 region is CASSYYRQLNTEAFF. The CDR3 bases are TGTGCCAGCAGTTACTACCGACAGTTGAACACTGAAGCTTTCTTT.

This clone was counted only a few times. The J gene is TRBJ1-1, the V gene TRBV4-1; 7 nucleotides line up with TRBD1. Germline V lookup: CDR1 MGHRA, CDR2 YSYEKL. This CDR3 region has 16 residues. V lost 3 bases to trimming and J lost 0 bases; unmatched junction nucleotides: 7. The CDR3 sequence: CASSHSDRDMNTEAFF. CDR3 in DNA: TGCGCCAGCAGCCACTCAGACAGGGACATGAACACTGAAGCTTTCTTT.

This chain uses TRBV4-1 with TRBJ1-2; perhaps TRBD1 as D (5 bases). The CDR3 loop spans 14 amino acids. The ends were cut back, 1 base at V and 6 bases at J, with 12 bases in the middle. Germline V gene data show CDR1 as MGHRA and CDR2 as YSYEKL. The CDR3 region has the DNA TGCGCCAGCAGCCAAGTAGGGGTTACTCATGGCTACACCTTC. Translation: CASSQVGVTHGYTF.

As to this clone: Mismatch with germline at one junction end may stem from a read error. The chain joins TRBV7-6 to TRBJ2-7; TRBD1 matches 9 bases. The CDR3 covers 15 residues. Germline V gene lookup returns CDR1 SGHVS and CDR2 FNYEAQ. CDR3 DNA sequence: TGTACCAGCAGCCACCCGGGACAGGGATACTACGAGCAGTACTTC. Translating gives CTSSHPGQGYYEQYF.

The genes are TRBV30 and TRBJ2-4; D call uncertain. Trimming stripped 1 base from V and 1 base from J, with 8 bases between. This CDR3 has 14 residues. The germline V gene encodes CDR1 GTSNPN and CDR2 SVGIG (reference sequence). CDR3 protein: CAWSASRAKNIQYF. DNA of the CDR3: TGTGCCTGGAGTGCGAGTCGGGCCAAAAACATTCAGTACTTC.

This clone was detected a few times. The V gene is TRBV5-1, the J gene TRBJ2-2; TRBD1 matches at 7 bases. CDR3 length: 13 residues. J gave up 7 bases and V 1 base, and 1 base lay outside the gene matches. Germline loops: CDR1 SGHRS, CDR2 YFSETQ. This chain's CDR3 is CASSLQGVGELFF. CDR3 DNA sequence: TGCGCCAGCAGCTTGCAGGGGGTCGGGGAGCTGTTTTTT.

J is TRBJ2-1 and V is TRBV11-3, with 11 bases matching TRBD1. CDR3 length: 15 residues. The V gene's germline CDR1 is SGHNT and CDR2 YENEEA. J was trimmed by 8 bases and V by 6 bases; bases with no gene match: 9. CDR3 residues: CASSLRTGGLDEQFF. CDR3 in DNA: TGTGCCAGCAGTCTCCGGACAGGGGGCTTGGATGAGCAGTTCTTC.

This clone has only a few counts. The V call is TRBV4-1, the J call TRBJ2-7; D is perhaps TRBD1 (5 bases). CDR3 length: 15 residues. With 0 bases removed from V and 3 bases from J, the gap between germline ends came to 12 bases. Germline V gene sequence: CDR1 MGHRA, CDR2 YSYEKL. For the CDR3, the DNA is TGCGCCAGCAGCCAAGAGGCAGGGAATTACTACGAGCAGTACTTC. Translation gives CASSQEAGNYYEQYF.

The chain combines TRBV5-1 with TRBJ1-4; 10 bases are a match to TRBD1. The CDR3 length is 16 residues. The V segment lost 4 bases and the J segment 8 bases; nucleotides outside the gene matches: 11. CDR1 is SGHRS, CDR2 YFSETQ, per germline. Here the CDR3 DNA reads TGCGCCAGCAGCCCAGGAGGACAGGGGGGAGACGAAAAACTGTTTTTT. Protein sequence: CASSPGGQGGDEKLFF.

The V gene is TRBV7-9, the J gene TRBJ1-3; 8 nucleotides line up with TRBD1. The CDR3 runs to 13 residues. Losses at the gene ends were 5 bases for V and 8 bases for J; bases not matched to a gene: 5. Germline lookup yields CDR1 SEHNR and CDR2 FQNEAQ (reference sequence). The CDR3, as DNA: TGTGCCAGCAGCCCAGGACAGGGTTACACCATATATTTT. Amino acids: CASSPGQGYTIYF.

The chain carries TRBV2 and TRBJ1-6, with D unclear. Deletions cut 3 bases from V and 6 bases from J, with 12 bases between. In germline, CDR1 is SNHLY, CDR2 FYNNEI. The CDR3 has 15 amino acids. In nucleotides, the CDR3 is TGTGCCAGCAGTGAGGAGGGTCTCTCTAATTCACCCCTCCACTTT. This sequence encodes CASSEEGLSNSPLHF.